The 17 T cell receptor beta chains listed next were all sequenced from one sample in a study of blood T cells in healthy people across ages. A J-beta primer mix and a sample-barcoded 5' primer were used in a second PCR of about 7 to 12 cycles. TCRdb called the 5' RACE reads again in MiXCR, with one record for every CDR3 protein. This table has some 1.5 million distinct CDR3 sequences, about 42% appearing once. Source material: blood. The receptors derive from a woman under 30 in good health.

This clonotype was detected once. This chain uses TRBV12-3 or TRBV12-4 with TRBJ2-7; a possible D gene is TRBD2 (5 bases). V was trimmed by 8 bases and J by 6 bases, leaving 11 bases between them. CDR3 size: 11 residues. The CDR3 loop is CASASAGEQYF. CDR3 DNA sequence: TGTGCCAGCGCCTCTGCGGGCGAGCAGTACTTC.

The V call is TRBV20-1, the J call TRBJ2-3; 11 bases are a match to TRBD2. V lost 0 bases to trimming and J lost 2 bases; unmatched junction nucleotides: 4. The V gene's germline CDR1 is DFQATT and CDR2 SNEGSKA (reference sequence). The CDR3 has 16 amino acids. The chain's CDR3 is CSARDLTSGTTDTQYF. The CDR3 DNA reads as TGCAGTGCTAGAGATCTGACTAGCGGGACCACAGATACGCAGTATTTT.

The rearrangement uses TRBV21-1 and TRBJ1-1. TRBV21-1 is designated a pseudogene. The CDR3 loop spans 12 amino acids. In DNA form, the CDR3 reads TGTGCCAGCAGCAAAACAGTCCGCGGAGCTTTCTTT. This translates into CASSKTVRGAFF.

In DNA form, the CDR3 reads TGTGCCAGCAGCTTAGCTGCTACAGCTATTGAAGCTTTCTTT. It yields the protein CASSLAATAIEAFF. The chain has TRBV7-2 and TRBJ1-1; D gene ambiguous. CDR1 is SGHTA, CDR2 FQGNSA, per germline. Trimming shortened V by 0 bases and J by 7 bases, and 12 bases separated the two germline ends. The CDR3 is made up of 14 amino acids.

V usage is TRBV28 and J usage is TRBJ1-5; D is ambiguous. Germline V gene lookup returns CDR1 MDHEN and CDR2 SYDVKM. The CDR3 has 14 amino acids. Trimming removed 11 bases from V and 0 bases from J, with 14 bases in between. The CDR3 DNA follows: TGTGCCCCAAGGCTTGGGTATAGCAATCAGCCCCAGCATTTT. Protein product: CAPRLGYSNQPQHF.

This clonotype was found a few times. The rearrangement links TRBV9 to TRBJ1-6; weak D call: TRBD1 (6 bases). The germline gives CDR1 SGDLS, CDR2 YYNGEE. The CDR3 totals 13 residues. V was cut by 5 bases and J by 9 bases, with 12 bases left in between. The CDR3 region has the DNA TGTGCCAGCAGAGAAGGGGGGACTTCACCCCTCCACTTT. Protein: CASREGGTSPLHF.

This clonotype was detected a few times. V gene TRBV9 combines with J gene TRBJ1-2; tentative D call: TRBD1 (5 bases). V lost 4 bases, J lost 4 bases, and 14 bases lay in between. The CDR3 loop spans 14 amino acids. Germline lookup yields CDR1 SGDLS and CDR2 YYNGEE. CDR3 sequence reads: CASSSRQPSYGYTF. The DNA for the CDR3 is TGTGCCAGCAGCTCAAGACAGCCTTCCTATGGCTACACCTTC.

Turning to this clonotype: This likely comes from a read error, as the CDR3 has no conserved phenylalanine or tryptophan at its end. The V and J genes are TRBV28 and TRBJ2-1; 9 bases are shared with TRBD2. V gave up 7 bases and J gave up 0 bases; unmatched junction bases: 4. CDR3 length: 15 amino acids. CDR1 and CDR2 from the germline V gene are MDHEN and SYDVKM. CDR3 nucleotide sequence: TGTGCCAGCACTGTTAGCGGGAGCTCCTACAATGAGCAGTTCATC. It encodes CASTVSGSSYNEQFI.

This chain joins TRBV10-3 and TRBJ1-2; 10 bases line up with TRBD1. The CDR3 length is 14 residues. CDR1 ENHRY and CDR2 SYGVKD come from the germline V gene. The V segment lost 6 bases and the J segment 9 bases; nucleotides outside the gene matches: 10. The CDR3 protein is CAISPGGTGVRYTF. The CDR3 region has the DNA TGTGCCATCAGCCCCGGTGGGACAGGGGTTCGCTACACCTTC.

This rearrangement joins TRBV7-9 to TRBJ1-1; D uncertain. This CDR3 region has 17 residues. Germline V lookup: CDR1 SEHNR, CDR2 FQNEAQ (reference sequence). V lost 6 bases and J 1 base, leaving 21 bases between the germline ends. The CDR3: CASRSASGSARNTEAFF. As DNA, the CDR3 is TGTGCCAGCAGGAGTGCTTCAGGCTCGGCGCGGAACACTGAAGCTTTCTTT.

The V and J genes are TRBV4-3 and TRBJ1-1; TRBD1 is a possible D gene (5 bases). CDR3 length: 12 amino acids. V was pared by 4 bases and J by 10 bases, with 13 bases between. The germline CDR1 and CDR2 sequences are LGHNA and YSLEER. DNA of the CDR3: TGCGCCAGCAGCCTCGGGGCGGACGGAGCTTTCTTT. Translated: CASSLGADGAFF.

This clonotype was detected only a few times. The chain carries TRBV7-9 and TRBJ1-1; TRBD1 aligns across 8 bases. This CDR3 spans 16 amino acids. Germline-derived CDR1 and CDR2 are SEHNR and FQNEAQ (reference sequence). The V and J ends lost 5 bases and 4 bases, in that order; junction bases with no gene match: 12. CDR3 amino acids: CASSPGTGGIGTEAFF. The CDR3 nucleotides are TGTGCCAGCAGCCCCGGGACAGGAGGGATAGGCACTGAAGCTTTCTTT.

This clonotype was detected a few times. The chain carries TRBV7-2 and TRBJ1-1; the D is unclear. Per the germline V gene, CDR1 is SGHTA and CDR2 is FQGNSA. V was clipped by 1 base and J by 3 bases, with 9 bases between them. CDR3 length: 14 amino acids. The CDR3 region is CASSLGVAYTEAFF. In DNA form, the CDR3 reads TGTGCCAGCAGCTTAGGGGTTGCATACACTGAAGCTTTCTTT.

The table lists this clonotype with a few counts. Here the CDR3 reads CASSSRGGPQHF. CDR3 bases: TGTGCCAGCAGCTCCAGGGGGGGGCCCCAGCATTTT. This chain connects TRBV7-2 to TRBJ1-5, with TRBD1 matching 7 bases. This CDR3 has 12 residues. Germline CDR1 and CDR2: SGHTA and FQGNSA. Trimming cost V 4 bases and J 9 bases; bases outside gene matches: 3.

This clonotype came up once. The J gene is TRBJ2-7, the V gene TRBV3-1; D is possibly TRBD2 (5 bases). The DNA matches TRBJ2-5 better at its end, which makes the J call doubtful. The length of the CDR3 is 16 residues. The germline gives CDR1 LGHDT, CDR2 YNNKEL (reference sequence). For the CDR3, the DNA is TGTGCCAGCAGCCAAGATCGTCTGTTCTACGAGGGGACCCAGTACTTC. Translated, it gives CASSQDRLFYEGTQYF.

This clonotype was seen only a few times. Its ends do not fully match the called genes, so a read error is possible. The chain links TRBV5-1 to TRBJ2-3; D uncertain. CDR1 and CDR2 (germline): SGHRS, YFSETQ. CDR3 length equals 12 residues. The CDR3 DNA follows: TGTGCCAGCAGCTTGAAGTCAGATACGCAGTATTTT. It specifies CASSLKSDTQYF.

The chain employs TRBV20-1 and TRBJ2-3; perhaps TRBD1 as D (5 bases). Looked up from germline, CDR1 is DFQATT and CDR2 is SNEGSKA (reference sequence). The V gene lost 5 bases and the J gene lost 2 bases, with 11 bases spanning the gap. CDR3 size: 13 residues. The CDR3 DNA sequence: TGCAGTGCTCCCCCAGGGCTCACAGATACGCAGTATTTT. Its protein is CSAPPGLTDTQYF.